These T cell receptor beta chains were read from a single sample in a study of metastatic and nonmetastatic thyroid tumors. TCRdb re-called the PCR reads through MiXCR. The sample gives under 30,000 clones, 20% to 25% of which show up once; approximately 40% is in the top ten. The sample was blood. The source is a female donor with papillary thyroid cancer or a benign thyroid nodule (not recorded which). Some clones in this sample may be carry-over from other donors' samples. Both conserved end residues are part of each CDR3. Fields, in order: J gene, clone size, V gene, D gene, CDR3 protein, CDR3 DNA. A D gene is named only where the DNA matches it firmly. Expanded clones get a size class; other rows say once, few or many, or leave the size out.

J gene: TRBJ2-7
clone size: few
V gene: TRBV27
D gene: NA
CDR3 protein: CASSFGQAGRLSPDEQYF
CDR3 DNA: TGTGCCAGCAGTTTTGGGCAGGCTGGCCGTCTGAGCCCCGACGAGCAGTACTTC

J gene: TRBJ2-7
clone size: many
V gene: TRBV3-1
D gene: TRBD2
CDR3 protein: CASSRAGGSYEQYF
CDR3 DNA: TGTGCCAGCAGCCGGGCGGGGGGTTCTTACGAGCAGTACTTC

J gene: TRBJ2-1
clone size: few
V gene: TRBV7-3
D gene: TRBD2
CDR3 protein: CASSSRLAGPGNEQFF
CDR3 DNA: TGTGCCAGCAGCTCAAGACTAGCGGGGCCTGGCAATGAGCAGTTCTTC

J gene: TRBJ2-7
clone size: few
V gene: TRBV27
D gene: NA
CDR3 protein: CASRGPTSSYEQYF
CDR3 DNA: TGTGCCAGCAGGGGGCCCACTTCTTCCTACGAGCAGTACTTC

J gene: TRBJ1-6
clone size: few
V gene: TRBV12-3/TRBV12-4
D gene: NA
CDR3 protein: CASSLVSGGISPLHF
CDR3 DNA: TGTGCCAGCAGTTTAGTATCGGGGGGGATTTCACCCCTCCACTTT

J gene: TRBJ2-2
clone size: many
V gene: TRBV4-3
D gene: NA
CDR3 protein: CASSQDQWSEELFF
CDR3 DNA: TGCGCCAGCAGCCAAGATCAGTGGTCCGAGGAGCTGTTTTTT

J gene: TRBJ2-7
clone size: many
V gene: TRBV28
D gene: TRBD1
CDR3 protein: CASSAGTGSYEQYF
CDR3 DNA: TGTGCCAGCAGTGCCGGGACAGGGTCCTACGAGCAGTACTTC

J gene: TRBJ2-1
clone size: NA
V gene: TRBV15
D gene: TRBD2
CDR3 protein: CATSRNQEGRLAGLRGEQFF
CDR3 DNA: TGTGCCACCAGCAGAAATCAGGAAGGTAGACTAGCGGGACTAAGGGGTGAGCAGTTCTTC

J gene: TRBJ2-7
clone size: many
V gene: TRBV7-6
D gene: NA
CDR3 protein: CASSQMGTSSSYEQYF
CDR3 DNA: TGTGCCAGCAGCCAGATGGGTACCTCAAGCTCCTACGAGCAGTACTTC

J gene: TRBJ2-5
clone size: NA
V gene: TRBV24-1
D gene: TRBD2
CDR3 protein: CATSDLTPGGQETQYF
CDR3 DNA: TGTGCCACCAGTGATTTGACTCCGGGGGGGCAAGAGACACAGTACTTC

J gene: TRBJ2-2
clone size: NA
V gene: TRBV11-1
D gene: TRBD2
CDR3 protein: CASSLARLAGNTGELFF
CDR3 DNA: TGTGCCAGCAGCTTAGCCCGACTAGCGGGAAACACCGGGGAGCTGTTTTTT

J gene: TRBJ1-1
clone size: many
V gene: TRBV20-1
D gene: NA
CDR3 protein: CSATRTLNTEAFF
CDR3 DNA: TGCAGTGCTACGAGGACATTGAACACTGAAGCTTTCTTT

J gene: TRBJ2-1
clone size: few
V gene: TRBV15
D gene: TRBD2
CDR3 protein: CATAWRGTYNEQFF
CDR3 DNA: TGTGCCACCGCTTGGCGGGGGACTTACAATGAGCAGTTCTTC

J gene: TRBJ2-1
clone size: few
V gene: TRBV5-1
D gene: TRBD1
CDR3 protein: CASRLQGHADEQFF
CDR3 DNA: TGCGCCAGCCGCTTACAGGGGCACGCCGATGAGCAGTTCTTC

J gene: TRBJ1-2
clone size: NA
V gene: TRBV7-8
D gene: NA
CDR3 protein: CASSVQQGYGYTF
CDR3 DNA: TGTGCCAGCAGCGTACAACAGGGATATGGCTACACCTTC

J gene: TRBJ2-7
clone size: NA
V gene: TRBV5-1
D gene: NA
CDR3 protein: CASSHPGQGNYVYEQYF
CDR3 DNA: TGCGCCAGCAGCCACCCCGGCCAGGGGAACTATGTCTACGAGCAGTACTTC

J gene: TRBJ1-4
clone size: many
V gene: TRBV5-5
D gene: NA
CDR3 protein: CASSSPERESGEKLFF
CDR3 DNA: TGTGCCAGCAGCTCCCCAGAGCGGGAGTCCGGGGAAAAACTGTTTTTT

J gene: TRBJ2-1
clone size: many
V gene: TRBV19
D gene: TRBD2
CDR3 protein: CASSDPLAGVYNEQFF
CDR3 DNA: TGTGCCAGTAGTGACCCACTAGCGGGAGTTTACAATGAGCAGTTCTTC

J gene: TRBJ2-1
clone size: NA
V gene: TRBV12-3/TRBV12-4
D gene: NA
CDR3 protein: CASSGSGLLASEQFF
CDR3 DNA: TGTGCCAGCAGTGGCTCCGGACTGTTGGCATCCGAGCAGTTCTTC

J gene: TRBJ2-3
clone size: NA
V gene: TRBV12-3/TRBV12-4
D gene: NA
CDR3 protein: CASRPAVVLWLPGRTDTQYF
CDR3 DNA: TGTGCCAGCAGACCCGCGGTTGTTCTGTGGCTACCGGGTCGCACAGATACGCAGTATTTT

J gene: TRBJ2-5
clone size: NA
V gene: TRBV30
D gene: TRBD1
CDR3 protein: CAWRPPQTGLWETQYF
CDR3 DNA: TGTGCCTGGAGGCCGCCCCAGACAGGGCTATGGGAGACCCAGTACTTC

J gene: TRBJ2-7
clone size: NA
V gene: TRBV28
D gene: TRBD1
CDR3 protein: CASGTVRLEQYF
CDR3 DNA: TGTGCCTCGGGGACAGTTCGCTTGGAGCAGTACTTC

J gene: TRBJ1-6
clone size: few
V gene: TRBV19
D gene: NA
CDR3 protein: CASTVPGPNSPLHF
CDR3 DNA: TGTGCCAGTACCGTGCCGGGCCCCAATTCACCCCTCCACTTT

J gene: TRBJ2-3
clone size: many
V gene: TRBV7-9
D gene: TRBD2
CDR3 protein: CASSLIAMGGGDTDTQYF
CDR3 DNA: TGTGCCAGCAGCTTAATTGCAATGGGCGGGGGGGACACAGATACGCAGTATTTT

J gene: TRBJ2-7
clone size: many
V gene: TRBV6-2/TRBV6-3
D gene: TRBD2
CDR3 protein: CASMGLAGTEEQYF
CDR3 DNA: TGTGCCAGCATGGGACTAGCGGGAACGGAGGAGCAGTACTTC

J gene: TRBJ1-2
clone size: NA
V gene: TRBV2
D gene: NA
CDR3 protein: CASSPERYGYTF
CDR3 DNA: TGTGCCAGCAGCCCCGAACGATATGGCTACACGTTC

J gene: TRBJ2-2
clone size: few
V gene: TRBV6-1
D gene: TRBD1
CDR3 protein: CASSSGTGDNTGELFF
CDR3 DNA: TGTGCCAGCAGTTCCGGGACAGGGGACAACACCGGGGAGCTGTTTTTT

J gene: TRBJ2-7
clone size: NA
V gene: TRBV28
D gene: NA
CDR3 protein: CASSPGSSYEQYF
CDR3 DNA: TGTGCCAGCAGCCCCGGGTCCTCCTACGAGCAGTACTTC

J gene: TRBJ2-4
clone size: NA
V gene: TRBV16
D gene: NA
CDR3 protein: CASSQTNLITKNIQYF
CDR3 DNA: TGTGCCAGCAGCCAAACCAACCTTATAACCAAAAACATTCAGTACTTC

J gene: TRBJ1-2
clone size: medium-sized
V gene: TRBV28
D gene: NA
CDR3 protein: CASSYPGRRDIDGYTF
CDR3 DNA: TGTGCCAGCAGTTACCCAGGCCGACGGGATATTGATGGCTACACCTTC

J gene: TRBJ2-3
clone size: many
V gene: TRBV30
D gene: NA
CDR3 protein: CAWSSRASTDTQYF
CDR3 DNA: TGTGCCTGGAGTAGCAGGGCTAGCACAGATACGCAGTATTTT

J gene: TRBJ1-6
clone size: few
V gene: TRBV9
D gene: NA
CDR3 protein: CASSVGSGVESPLHF
CDR3 DNA: TGTGCCAGCAGCGTAGGATCTGGGGTGGAGTCACCCCTCCACTTT

J gene: TRBJ2-3
clone size: NA
V gene: TRBV19
D gene: NA
CDR3 protein: CASSNDRGSDTQYF
CDR3 DNA: TGTGCCAGTAGTAACGACCGGGGGTCAGATACGCAGTATTTT

J gene: TRBJ1-1
clone size: few
V gene: TRBV6-1
D gene: NA
CDR3 protein: CASSKVPNTEAFF
CDR3 DNA: TGTGCCAGCAGCAAAGTACCGAACACTGAAGCTTTCTTT

J gene: TRBJ1-1
clone size: many
V gene: TRBV11-2
D gene: TRBD1
CDR3 protein: CASSLFFGQGFMNTEAFF
CDR3 DNA: TGTGCCAGCAGCTTATTCTTTGGACAGGGATTTATGAACACCGAAGCTTTCTTT

J gene: TRBJ2-2
clone size: few
V gene: TRBV6-2/TRBV6-3
D gene: TRBD2
CDR3 protein: CASSLLAGHTGELFF
CDR3 DNA: TGTGCCAGCAGTCTCCTAGCGGGACACACCGGGGAGCTGTTTTTT

J gene: TRBJ2-3
clone size: many
V gene: TRBV5-1
D gene: NA
CDR3 protein: CASSSQATGTDTQYF
CDR3 DNA: TGCGCCAGCAGCTCACAAGCCACGGGCACAGATACGCAGTATTTT